The 10 T cell receptor beta chains below all came from one sample that was sequenced in a study of blood T cell repertoires in COVID-19. Measured with immunoSEQ multiplex PCR; TCRdb has only the in-frame clones, and not every one. The top ten clones hold approximately 2.9% of a sample with 70,000 to 100,000 clones, 70% to 90% of them seen once. Sequencing was carried out using peripheral blood. These receptors came from a woman older than 75 with acute or convalescent COVID-19.

CDR3 DNA sequence: TGTGCCAGCAGGGGACAGGGAGGGACTGAAGCTTTCTTT. Translating gives CASRGQGGTEAFF. The genes are TRBV25-1 and TRBJ1-1, with 9 bases aligning to TRBD1. Germline V gene data show CDR1 as MGHDK and CDR2 as SYGVNS. V lost 6 bases and J lost 5; bases outside the gene matches: 4. There are 13 residues in the CDR3.

The chain employs TRBV5-6 and TRBJ2-2, with D hard to call. This CDR3 is 14 amino acids long. Trimming left V 0 bases short and J 1 base short, with 4 bases between. The germline V gene encodes CDR1 SGHDT and CDR2 YYEEEE. The chain's CDR3 is CASSLGLNTGELFF. CDR3 coding DNA: TGTGCCAGCAGCTTGGGACTGAACACCGGGGAGCTGTTTTTT.

V usage is TRBV29-1 and J usage is TRBJ2-3; D is ambiguous. Germline CDR1 is SQVTM and CDR2 is ANQGSEA. The CDR3 extends over 11 amino acids. The V and J ends lost 7 bases and 5 bases respectively, with 10 bases between them. CDR3 amino acids: CSESVLDTQYF. For the CDR3, the DNA is TGCAGCGAGAGTGTGTTAGATACGCAGTATTTT.

The rearrangement uses TRBV14 and TRBJ1-3; D call uncertain. Germline V gives CDR1 SGHDN, CDR2 FVKESK. The CDR3 has 14 amino acids. Trimming took off 0 bases at V and 4 bases at J, with 7 bases between the two ends. CDR3 sequence reads: CASSQDLSGNTIYF. The CDR3 DNA is TGTGCCAGCAGCCAAGATTTATCCGGAAACACCATATATTTT. Variable domain in full (rest from reference TRBV14 and TRBJ1-3): EAGVTQFPSHSVIEKGQTVTLRCDPISGHDNLYWYRRVMGKEIKFLLHFVKESKQDESGMPNNRFLAERTGGTYSTLKVQPAELEDSGVYFCASSQDLSGNTIYFGEGSWLTVV.

Here the CDR3 reads CSVVGLLAGGEGRWDTQYF. The DNA of the CDR3 is TGCAGCGTTGTAGGTTTGCTAGCGGGAGGAGAAGGGCGGTGGGATACGCAGTATTTT. V is TRBV29-1 and J is TRBJ2-3; TRBD2 matches at 11 bases. Germline CDR1 SQVTM, CDR2 ANQGSEA. V gave up 4 bases and J gave up 6 bases; unmatched junction bases: 21. The CDR3 sequence is 19 residues long.

J is TRBJ1-4 and V is TRBV7-2; 9 bases line up with TRBD1. The junction had 4 bases not matched to a gene; V was cut back by 3 bases and J by 5 bases. Germline lookup yields CDR1 SGHTA and CDR2 FQGNSA. The CDR3 contains 15 residues. This CDR3 reads CASSLTGGLNEKLFF. The CDR3 DNA reads TGTGCCAGCAGCTTGACAGGGGGGCTCAATGAAAAACTGTTTTTT.

This clone was counted many times. The rearrangement uses TRBV27 and TRBJ1-5; a possible D gene is TRBD1 (6 bases). Trimming stripped 2 bases from V and 9 bases from J, with 17 bases between. CDR1 is MNHEY, CDR2 SMNVEV, per germline (reference sequence). The CDR3 has 15 residues. DNA for the CDR3: TGTGCCAGCAGTTTAAGAGGACAGCCCCTGATGCCCCAGCATTTT. Translation: CASSLRGQPLMPQHF.

The genes are TRBV6-5 and TRBJ2-2; no clear D. The V end lost 7 bases, the J end lost 2 bases, and 14 bases lay between the germline ends. This CDR3 region has 15 residues. Germline values: CDR1 MNHEY, CDR2 SVGAGI. CDR3 sequence (DNA): TGTGCCAGCACCACCTCGGGTTTCAACACCGGGGAGCTGTTTTTT. This sequence encodes CASTTSGFNTGELFF.

V is TRBV7-2 and J is TRBJ2-5; 10 bases are shared with TRBD1. Trimming took 5 bases from V and 5 from J; bases not matched to a gene: 8. CDR1 and CDR2 (germline): SGHTA, FQGNSA. The CDR3 runs 15 residues. CDR3 sequence: CASSTRQGATETQYF. In DNA form, the CDR3 reads TGTGCCAGCAGCACCAGACAGGGGGCGACGGAGACCCAGTACTTC.

This sequence joins TRBV19 and TRBJ2-2, with a possible D match to TRBD2 (5 bases). Trimming stripped 3 bases from V and 6 bases from J, with 8 bases between. The CDR3 has 13 residues. Germline CDR1 and CDR2: LNHDA and SQIVND (reference sequence). CDR3 sequence: CASSISVPGELFF. The CDR3 coding sequence is TGTGCCAGTAGTATTAGCGTGCCCGGGGAGCTGTTTTTT.